These 9 T cell receptor beta chains were all obtained from the same sample, sequenced in a study of breast tumors, draining lymph nodes, adjacent tissues. TCRdb ran MiXCR on the multiplex PCR reads and lists one entry per CDR3 protein. The data hold 150,000 to 200,000 distinct CDR3 sequences, with around a third observed a single time. Axillary draining lymph nodes of breast cancer patients supplied the node samples. The sample comprised axillary lymph node tissue. The receptors stem from a female donor with breast cancer. Some clones in this sample may be carry-over from other donors' samples.

This clonotype appeared many times. CDR3 region: CASLGGLGYTF. CDR3 in DNA: TGTGCCAGCCTGGGCGGCCTTGGCTACACCTTC. The chain links TRBV2 to TRBJ1-2; the D is unclear. Germline values: CDR1 SNHLY, CDR2 FYNNEI. The CDR3 runs 11 residues. The ends were cut back, 8 bases at V and 7 bases at J, with 11 bases in the middle.

This clonotype has a count of ten or more. The V gene is TRBV20-1, the J gene TRBJ2-7, with TRBD2 matching 9 bases. Germline lookup yields CDR1 DFQATT and CDR2 SNEGSKA (reference sequence). V dropped 5 bases and J dropped 6; count of bases not matched to a gene: 11. CDR3 length: 14 amino acids. The CDR3 bases are TGCAGTGCTCCGAGGGGACTAGCAGAGTCCGAGCAGTACTTC. It is translated as CSAPRGLAESEQYF.

This clonotype was counted ten times or more. This chain joins TRBV12-3 or TRBV12-4 and TRBJ1-2, with D maybe TRBD1 (6 bases). CDR3 length equals 12 residues. V was pared by 10 bases and J by 6 bases, with 15 bases between. The CDR3, as DNA: TGTGCCACCTCGGGGGGGCCACATGGCTACACCTTC. This translates into CATSGGPHGYTF.

About this clonotype itself: A much more abundant neighbour one base away suggests this may be a read error. J is TRBJ2-3 and V is TRBV7-4, with 10 positions matching TRBD2. Germline CDR1 SGHVT, CDR2 SQSDAQ. The CDR3 consists of 17 residues. CDR3 sequence: CASSPGLAIFSTGTQYF. The CDR3, as DNA: TGTGCCAGCAGTCCGGGACTAGCGATTTTTAGCACAGGTACGCAGTATTTT.

This clonotype was found many times. The rearrangement links TRBV2 to TRBJ1-5; 8 nucleotides line up with TRBD1. The CDR3 is 15 amino acids. From germline, CDR1 is SNHLY and CDR2 FYNNEI. J was trimmed by 3 bases and V by 6 bases; bases with no gene match: 7. The CDR3 nucleotides are TGTGCCAGCAGCATGGACAGGGCTTCCAATCAGCCCCAGCATTTT. Its protein is CASSMDRASNQPQHF.

This clonotype has at least ten counts. This chain joins TRBV15 and TRBJ1-5; no firm D call. The V gene's germline CDR1 is LNHNV and CDR2 YYDKDF (reference sequence). The CDR3 has 13 amino acids. V lost 3 bases and J 2 bases, leaving 5 bases between the germline ends. As DNA, the CDR3 is TGTGCCACCAGCAGTGGGGGCAATCAGCCCCAGCATTTT. It codes for CATSSGGNQPQHF.

Worth noting for this clonotype: This could be a read error, since a much larger clone is one nucleotide away. V and J are TRBV7-2 and TRBJ2-7; maybe TRBD2 (6 bases). The CDR3 has 16 residues. The V end was cut by 4 bases, the J end by 0 bases, with 16 bases between. Germline CDR1 SGHTA, CDR2 FQGNSA. In DNA form, the CDR3 reads TGTGCCAGCAGCTCGTGGGGACTGAAGAGCTCCTACGAGCAGTACTTC. This translates into CASSSWGLKSSYEQYF.

This clonotype was observed at least ten times. The gene calls are TRBV2 and TRBJ2-7, with TRBD1 identical over 8 bases. Germline trimming cut 2 bases from V and 2 bases from J; bases unmatched to any gene: 11. Germline-derived CDR1 and CDR2 are SNHLY and FYNNEI. The CDR3 is 17 residues long. DNA for the CDR3: TGTGCCAGCAGTGAATTACAGGGGGGCTATCCCCCCTACGAGCAGTACTTC. This sequence encodes CASSELQGGYPPYEQYF.

V gene TRBV13 combines with J gene TRBJ2-1; 11 bases fit TRBD2. V shed 8 bases and J 3 bases; nucleotides not matched to a gene: 9. CDR3 length: 16 amino acids. Germline V gene lookup returns CDR1 PRHDT and CDR2 FYEKMQ (reference sequence). The CDR3: CASGDLAGGVYNEQFF. The CDR3 nucleotides are TGTGCCAGCGGCGACTTAGCGGGGGGGGTCTACAATGAGCAGTTCTTC.